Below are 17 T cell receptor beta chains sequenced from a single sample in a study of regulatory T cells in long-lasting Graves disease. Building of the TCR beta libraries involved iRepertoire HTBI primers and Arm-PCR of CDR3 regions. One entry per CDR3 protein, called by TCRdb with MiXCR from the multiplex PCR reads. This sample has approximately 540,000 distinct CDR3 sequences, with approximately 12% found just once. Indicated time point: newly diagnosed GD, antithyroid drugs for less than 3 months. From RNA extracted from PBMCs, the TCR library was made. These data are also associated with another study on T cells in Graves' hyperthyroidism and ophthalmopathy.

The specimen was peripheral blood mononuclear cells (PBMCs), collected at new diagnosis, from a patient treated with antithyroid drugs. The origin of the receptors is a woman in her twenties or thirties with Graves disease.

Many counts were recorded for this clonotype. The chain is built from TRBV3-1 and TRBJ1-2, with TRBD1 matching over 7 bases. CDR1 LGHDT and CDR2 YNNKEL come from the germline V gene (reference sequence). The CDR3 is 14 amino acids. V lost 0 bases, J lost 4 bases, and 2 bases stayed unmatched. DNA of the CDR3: TGTGCCAGCAGCCAAGAAACAGGGGCCTATGGCTACACCTTC. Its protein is CASSQETGAYGYTF.

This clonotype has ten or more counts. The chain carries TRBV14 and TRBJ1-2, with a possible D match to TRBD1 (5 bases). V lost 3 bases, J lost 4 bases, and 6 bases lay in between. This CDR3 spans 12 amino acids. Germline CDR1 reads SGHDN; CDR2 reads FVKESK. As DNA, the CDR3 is TGTGCCAGCAGCCAGGGGCTCTATGGCTACACCTTC. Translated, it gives CASSQGLYGYTF.

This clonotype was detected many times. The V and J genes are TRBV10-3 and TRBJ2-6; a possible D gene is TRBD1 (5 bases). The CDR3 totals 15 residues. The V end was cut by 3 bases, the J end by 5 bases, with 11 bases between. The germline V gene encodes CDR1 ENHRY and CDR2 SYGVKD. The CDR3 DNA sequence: TGTGCCATCAGTGACCCCAGGGTGCGGGCCAACGTCCTGACTTTC. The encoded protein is CAISDPRVRANVLTF.

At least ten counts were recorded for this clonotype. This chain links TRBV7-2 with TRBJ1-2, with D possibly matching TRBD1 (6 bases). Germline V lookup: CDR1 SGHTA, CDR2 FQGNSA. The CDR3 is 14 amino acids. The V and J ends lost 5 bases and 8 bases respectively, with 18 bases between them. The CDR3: CASSLEEGRGGYTF. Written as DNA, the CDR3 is TGTGCCAGCAGCCTAGAGGAGGGCAGGGGAGGCTACACCTTC.

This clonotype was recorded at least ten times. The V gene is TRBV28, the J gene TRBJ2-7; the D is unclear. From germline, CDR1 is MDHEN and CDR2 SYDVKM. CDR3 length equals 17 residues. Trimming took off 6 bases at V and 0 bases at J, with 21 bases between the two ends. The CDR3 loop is CASSSPSTVRSSYEQYF. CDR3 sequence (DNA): TGTGCCAGCAGCAGCCCTTCCACAGTGAGGAGCTCCTACGAGCAGTACTTC.

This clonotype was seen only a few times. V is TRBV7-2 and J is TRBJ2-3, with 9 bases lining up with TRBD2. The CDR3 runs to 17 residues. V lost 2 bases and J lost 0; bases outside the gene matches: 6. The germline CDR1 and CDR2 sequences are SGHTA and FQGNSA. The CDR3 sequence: CASSLWASGTSTDTQYF. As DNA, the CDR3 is TGTGCCAGCAGCTTATGGGCTAGCGGGACAAGCACAGATACGCAGTATTTT.

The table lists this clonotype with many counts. The CDR3 region has the DNA TGCAGCGTTGAAGGGGGCAGCGGGAGGGGAGACGAGCAGTACTTC. This gives the protein CSVEGGSGRGDEQYF. This rearrangement joins TRBV29-1 to TRBJ2-7, with 10 bases fitting TRBD2. Germline CDR1 reads SQVTM; CDR2 reads ANQGSEA. Trimming at V came to 1 base and at J to 5 bases, leaving 8 bases not matched to a gene. The CDR3 is made up of 15 amino acids.

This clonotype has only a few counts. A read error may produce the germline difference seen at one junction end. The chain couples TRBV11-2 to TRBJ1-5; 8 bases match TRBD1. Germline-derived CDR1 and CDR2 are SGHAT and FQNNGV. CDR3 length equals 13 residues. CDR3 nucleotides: TGTGCCAACAGCTTAGACAGGGGACAGCCCCAGCATTTT. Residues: CANSLDRGQPQHF.

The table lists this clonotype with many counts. CDR3 protein: CASSPAHIAGGVEQYF. The CDR3, as DNA: TGTGCCAGCTCACCAGCGCATATAGCGGGAGGAGTCGAGCAGTACTTC. This chain uses TRBV18 with TRBJ2-7, with 10 bases aligning to TRBD2. Germline V lookup: CDR1 KGHSH, CDR2 LQKENI. Trimming at V came to 2 bases and at J to 6 bases, leaving 10 bases not matched to a gene. The CDR3 extends over 16 amino acids.

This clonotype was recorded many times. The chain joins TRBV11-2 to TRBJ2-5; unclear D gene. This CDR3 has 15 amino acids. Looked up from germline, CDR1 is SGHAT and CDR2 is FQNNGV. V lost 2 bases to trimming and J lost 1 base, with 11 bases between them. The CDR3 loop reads CASSLTQILQETQYF. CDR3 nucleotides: TGTGCCAGCAGCTTAACACAGATCCTCCAAGAGACCCAGTACTTC.

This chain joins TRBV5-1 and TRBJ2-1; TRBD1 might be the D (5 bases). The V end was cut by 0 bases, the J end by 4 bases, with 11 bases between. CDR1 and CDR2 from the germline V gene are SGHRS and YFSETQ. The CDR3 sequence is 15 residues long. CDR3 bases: TGCGCCAGCAGCTTGGAAGGCAGGGTGTACAATGAGCAGTTCTTC. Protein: CASSLEGRVYNEQFF.

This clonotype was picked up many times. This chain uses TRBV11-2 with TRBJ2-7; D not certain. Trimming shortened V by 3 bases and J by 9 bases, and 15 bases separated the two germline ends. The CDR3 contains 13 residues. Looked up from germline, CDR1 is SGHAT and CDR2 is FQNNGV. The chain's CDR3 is CASSFRQIGLQYF. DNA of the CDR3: TGTGCCAGCAGCTTTCGACAAATAGGGTTGCAGTACTTC.

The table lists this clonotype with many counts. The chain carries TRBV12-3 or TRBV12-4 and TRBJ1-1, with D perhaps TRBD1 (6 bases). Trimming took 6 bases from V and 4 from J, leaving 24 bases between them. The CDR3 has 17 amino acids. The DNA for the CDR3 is TGTGCCAGCAGCCCCAAGTTCGGACAGACGTTAGGCACTGAAGCTTTCTTT. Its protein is CASSPKFGQTLGTEAFF.

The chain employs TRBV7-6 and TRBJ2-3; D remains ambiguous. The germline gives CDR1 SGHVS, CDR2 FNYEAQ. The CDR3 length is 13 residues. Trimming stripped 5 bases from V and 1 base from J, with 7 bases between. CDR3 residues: CASSPYRTDTQYF. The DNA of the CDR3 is TGTGCCAGCAGCCCCTACCGCACAGATACGCAGTATTTT. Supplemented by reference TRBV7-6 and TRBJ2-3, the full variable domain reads GAGVSQSPRYKVTKRGQDVALRCDPISGHVSLYWYRQALGQGPEFLTYFNYEAQQDKSGLPNDRFSAERPEGSISTLTIQRTEQRDSAMYRCASSPYRTDTQYFGPGTRLTVL.

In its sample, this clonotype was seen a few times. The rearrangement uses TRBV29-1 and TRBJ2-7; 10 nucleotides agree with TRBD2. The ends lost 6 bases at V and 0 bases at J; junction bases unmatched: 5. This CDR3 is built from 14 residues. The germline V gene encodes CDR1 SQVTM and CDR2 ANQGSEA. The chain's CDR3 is CSVPAGGSSYEQYF. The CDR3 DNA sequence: TGCAGCGTCCCAGCGGGAGGGAGCTCCTACGAGCAGTACTTC.

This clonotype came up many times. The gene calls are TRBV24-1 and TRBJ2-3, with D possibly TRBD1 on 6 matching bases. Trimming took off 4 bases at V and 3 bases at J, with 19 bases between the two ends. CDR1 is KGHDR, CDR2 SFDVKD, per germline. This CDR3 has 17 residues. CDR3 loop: CATSESLTGKGTDTQYF. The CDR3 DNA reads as TGTGCCACCAGTGAATCACTTACAGGGAAGGGAACAGATACGCAGTATTTT.

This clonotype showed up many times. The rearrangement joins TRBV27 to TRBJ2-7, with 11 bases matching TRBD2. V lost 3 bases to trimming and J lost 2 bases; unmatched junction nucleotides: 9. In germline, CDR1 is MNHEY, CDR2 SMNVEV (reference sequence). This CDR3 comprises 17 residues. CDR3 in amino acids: CASSFSGRALAAYEQYF. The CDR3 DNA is TGTGCCAGCAGTTTTAGCGGGAGGGCCCTCGCCGCCTACGAGCAGTACTTC.